This TCR beta chain came from a study of CD8+ T cells in alopecia areata (dated by TCRdb to the late 2010s). The study in broad terms: The treated patients, all with moderate-to-severe alopecia areata, were enrolled in an open-label pilot trial of oral tofacitinib given at 5 to 10 mg twice daily. Patients received tofacitinib for 6 to 18 months and were then followed off drug for 6 months to check for delayed response and recurrence. Disease severity in treated patients was measured with the SALT score, which quantifies the percentage of affected scalp surface area. High-throughput TCRbeta sequencing was used to examine T cell clonal expansion in alopecia areata in both the C3H/HeJ mouse model and human patients. On the human side, TCRbeta sequencing was run on scalp tissue and on sorted CD4+ and CD8+ peripheral blood T cells from healthy controls and from alopecia areata patients with either patchy or totalis/universalis disease. Patients on tofacitinib were biopsied at baseline and after 4 and 24 weeks of treatment, and several of the patients also had a later scalp biopsy. Scalp clonality was compared among normal scalp (n=4), patchy alopecia areata scalp (n=8), and alopecia totalis/universalis scalp (n=8). RNA came from the PAXgene miRNA kit for fixed scalp, the miRNeasy kit for PBMCs, and the RNeasy kit for mouse skin. Amplification of TCRbeta CDR3 regions was done by immunoSEQ multiplex PCR using 35 Vbeta forward primers and 13 Jbeta reverse primers.

This specimen's time point label, interpreted: less than 25 weeks on oral tofacitinib. In light of the paper, this sample's treatment or condition label describes: oral pan-JAK inhibitor, 5-10 mg twice daily. Peripheral blood and lesional scalp punch biopsies were obtained from patients with alopecia areata. PBMCs were isolated by density centrifugation and stained for CD3, CD4 and CD8, and CD4+ and CD8+ T cells were sorted on a FACSAria. This clone was seen only a few times. This clone's antigen is unknown. Per-base quality was not reported, and no clone a single base away is much larger than it. The paper as a whole reports these results and caveats: Because the treated cohort was small and had only one nonresponder, larger studies are needed to examine links between baseline CD8+ expansion and response. Unlike mouse skin, where gammadelta T cells dominate, normal human skin contains resident alphabeta T cells that get sequenced too, which complicates analysis of the scalp TCR repertoire. Compared with normal scalp, lesional scalp, particularly in alopecia totalis/universalis, had higher clonality and more expanded CD8+ clones, which suggests antigenic drive. Many expanded lesional clones persisted in scalp and blood during tofacitinib treatment, which may partly explain relapse after stopping treatment. Tofacitinib significantly lowered scalp clonality and the number of expanded CD8+ clones among the top 100 scalp clones. Shared TCR sequences between patients were less evident than in mice, which may be partly attributable to HLA diversity in the patient population.

Libraries came from the immunoSEQ multiplex PCR assay. For TCR sequencing, RNA was extracted from every sample and reverse transcribed into cDNA to serve as template. First-strand cDNA was synthesized using SuperScript III with a 2:1 mix of oligo-dT and random hexamers. A synthetic immune receptor repertoire was used to assess amplification bias, and residual bias was removed computationally. In the authors' own workflow: Raw reads were preprocessed to remove errors, and CDR3 was defined by IMGT conventions from the conserved cysteine to phenylalanine. Clonality was calculated as 1 minus Shannon entropy normalized by log2 of the number of productive unique TCRs. CD4 or CD8 identity of scalp clones was inferred by cross-referencing scalp TCRbeta sequences with sorted blood CD4 and CD8 repertoires. The source is immuneACCESS, and TCRdb retained only in-frame sequences with V and J called. Part of the clones is not carried over; for the studies checked, unresolved V genes explain less than half of this, and the remainder is unexplained. That table furnishes V, J and clone size, whereas the DNA furnished D and trimming. Here the sample has some 170,000 clones; about 48% occur a single time. The ten largest clones represent roughly a tenth of the sample.

The germline V gene supplies CDR1 MRHNA and CDR2 SNTAGT. Trimming at the junction amounts to 5 bases on V and 5 bases on J, and the germline ends lie 16 bases apart. Measured from the cysteine to the phenylalanine, the CDR3 is 15 residues long. Only CDR3 DNA is held: 45 bases, read in frame from base 1. Sequencing used CD8+ T cells sorted from blood, obtained at week 24, from a patient treated with tofacitinib. The sequence joins TRBV6-4 to TRBJ2-1; the D gene cannot be resolved beyond TRBD1 or TRBD2, each matching 5 bases. The receptor's source is a human donor with alopecia areata. At the DNA level, the sequence is TGTGCCAGCAGTCGCACCCCCGGGACCCACAATGAGCAGTTCTTC. It translates as CASSRTPGTHNEQFF.